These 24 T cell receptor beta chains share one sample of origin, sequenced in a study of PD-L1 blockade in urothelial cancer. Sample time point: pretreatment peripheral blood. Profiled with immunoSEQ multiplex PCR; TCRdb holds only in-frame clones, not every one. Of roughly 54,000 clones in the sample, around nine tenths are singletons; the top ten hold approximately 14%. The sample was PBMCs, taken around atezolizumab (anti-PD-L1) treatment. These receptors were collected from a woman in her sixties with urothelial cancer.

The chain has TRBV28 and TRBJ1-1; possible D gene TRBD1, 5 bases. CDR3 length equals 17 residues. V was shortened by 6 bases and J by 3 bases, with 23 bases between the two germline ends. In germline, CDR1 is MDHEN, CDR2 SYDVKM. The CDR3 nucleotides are TGTGCCAGCAGCCTTTATGCAGGAGGAGGGGCACACACTGAAGCTTTCTTT. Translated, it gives CASSLYAGGGAHTEAFF. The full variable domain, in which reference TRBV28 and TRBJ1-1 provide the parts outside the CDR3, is DVKVTQSSRYLVKRTGEKVFLECVQDMDHENMFWYRQDPGLGLRLIYFSYDVKMKEKGDIPEGYSVSREKKERFSLILESASTNQTSMYLCASSLYAGGGAHTEAFFGQGTRLTVV.

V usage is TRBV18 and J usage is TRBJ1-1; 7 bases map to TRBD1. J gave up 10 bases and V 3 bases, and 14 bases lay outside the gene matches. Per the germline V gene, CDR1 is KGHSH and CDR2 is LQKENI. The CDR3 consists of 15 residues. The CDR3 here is CASSPGRGQLDIAFF. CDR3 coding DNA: TGTGCCAGCTCACCGGGAAGGGGGCAATTGGATATAGCTTTCTTT.

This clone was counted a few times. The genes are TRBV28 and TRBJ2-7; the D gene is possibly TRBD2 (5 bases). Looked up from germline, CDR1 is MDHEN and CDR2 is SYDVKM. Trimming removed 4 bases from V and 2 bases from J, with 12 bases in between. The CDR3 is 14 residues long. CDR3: CASSYSGPTYEQYF. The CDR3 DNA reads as TGTGCCAGCAGTTACAGCGGACCCACCTACGAGCAGTACTTC.

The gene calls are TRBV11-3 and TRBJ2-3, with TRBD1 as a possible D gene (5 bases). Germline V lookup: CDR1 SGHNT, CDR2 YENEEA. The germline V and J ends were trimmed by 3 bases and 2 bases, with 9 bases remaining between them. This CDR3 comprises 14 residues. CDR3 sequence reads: CASSLGHTTDTQYF. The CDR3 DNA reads TGTGCCAGCAGCTTGGGGCACACCACAGATACGCAGTATTTT.

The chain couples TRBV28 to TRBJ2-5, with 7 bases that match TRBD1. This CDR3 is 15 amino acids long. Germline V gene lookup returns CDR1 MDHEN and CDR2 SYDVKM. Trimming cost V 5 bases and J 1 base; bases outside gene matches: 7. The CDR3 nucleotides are TGTGCCAGCAGTCCGGTAGGGGACAGCCAAGAGACCCAGTACTTC. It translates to CASSPVGDSQETQYF.

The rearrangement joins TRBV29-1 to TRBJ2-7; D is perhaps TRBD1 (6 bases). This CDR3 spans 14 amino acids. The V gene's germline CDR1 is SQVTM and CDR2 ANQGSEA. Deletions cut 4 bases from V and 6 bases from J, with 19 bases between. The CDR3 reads CSVGNRARHLEQYF. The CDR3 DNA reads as TGCAGCGTTGGGAACAGGGCCAGACACCTCGAGCAGTACTTC.

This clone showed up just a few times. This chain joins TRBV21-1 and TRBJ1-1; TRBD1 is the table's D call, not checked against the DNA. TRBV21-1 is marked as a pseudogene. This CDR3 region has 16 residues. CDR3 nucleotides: TGTGCCAGCAGCAAAAAAAGACAGGGGAACAGCACTGAAGCTTTCTTT. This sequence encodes CASSKKRQGNSTEAFF.

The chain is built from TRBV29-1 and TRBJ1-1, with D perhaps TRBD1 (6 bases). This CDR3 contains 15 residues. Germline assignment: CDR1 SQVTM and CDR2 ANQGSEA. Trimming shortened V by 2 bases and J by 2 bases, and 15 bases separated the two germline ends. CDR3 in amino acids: CSVERDRTINTEAFF. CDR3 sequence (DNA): TGCAGCGTTGAAAGAGACAGGACCATAAACACTGAAGCTTTCTTT.

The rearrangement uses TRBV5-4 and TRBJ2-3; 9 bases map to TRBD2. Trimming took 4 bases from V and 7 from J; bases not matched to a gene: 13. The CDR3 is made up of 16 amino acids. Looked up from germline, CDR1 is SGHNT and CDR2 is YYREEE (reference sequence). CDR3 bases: TGTGCCAGCAGCCCCTGGGCAGCGGGAGGTTCACATACGCAGTATTTT. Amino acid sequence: CASSPWAAGGSHTQYF.

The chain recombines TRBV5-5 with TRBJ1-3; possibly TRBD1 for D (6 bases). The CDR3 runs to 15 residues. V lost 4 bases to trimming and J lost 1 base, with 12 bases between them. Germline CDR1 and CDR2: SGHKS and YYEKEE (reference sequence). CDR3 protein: CASSQTGFSGNTIYF. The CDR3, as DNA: TGTGCCAGCAGCCAAACAGGGTTTTCTGGAAACACCATATATTTT.

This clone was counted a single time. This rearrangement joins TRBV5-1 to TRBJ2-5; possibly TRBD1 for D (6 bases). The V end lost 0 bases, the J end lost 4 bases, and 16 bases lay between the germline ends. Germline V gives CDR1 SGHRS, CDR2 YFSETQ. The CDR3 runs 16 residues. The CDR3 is CASSLELFQGRETQYF. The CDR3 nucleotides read TGCGCCAGCAGCTTGGAGTTATTTCAGGGGCGAGAGACCCAGTACTTC.

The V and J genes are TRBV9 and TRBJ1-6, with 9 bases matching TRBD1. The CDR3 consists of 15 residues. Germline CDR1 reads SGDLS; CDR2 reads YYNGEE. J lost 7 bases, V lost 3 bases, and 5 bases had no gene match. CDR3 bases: TGTGCCAGCAGCGCGGCCGGGACAGGGAATTCACCCCTCCACTTT. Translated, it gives CASSAAGTGNSPLHF.

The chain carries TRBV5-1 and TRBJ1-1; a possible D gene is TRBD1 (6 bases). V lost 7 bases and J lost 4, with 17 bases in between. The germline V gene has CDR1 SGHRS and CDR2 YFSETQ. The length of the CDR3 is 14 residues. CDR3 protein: CASSVQGRITEAFF. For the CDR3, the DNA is TGCGCCAGCTCAGTGCAGGGGCGTATCACTGAAGCTTTCTTT.

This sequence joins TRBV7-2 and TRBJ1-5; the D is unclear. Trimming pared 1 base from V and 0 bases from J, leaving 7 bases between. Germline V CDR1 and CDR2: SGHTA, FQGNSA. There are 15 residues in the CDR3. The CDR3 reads CASSLVQISNQPQHF. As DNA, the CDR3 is TGTGCCAGCAGCTTAGTTCAGATTAGCAATCAGCCCCAGCATTTT.

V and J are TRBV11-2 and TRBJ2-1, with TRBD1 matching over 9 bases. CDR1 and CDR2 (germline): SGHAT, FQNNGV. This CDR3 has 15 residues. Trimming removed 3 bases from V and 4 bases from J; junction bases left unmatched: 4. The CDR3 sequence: CASSLGTGIYNEQFF. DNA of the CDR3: TGTGCCAGCAGCTTGGGGACAGGGATATACAATGAGCAGTTCTTC.

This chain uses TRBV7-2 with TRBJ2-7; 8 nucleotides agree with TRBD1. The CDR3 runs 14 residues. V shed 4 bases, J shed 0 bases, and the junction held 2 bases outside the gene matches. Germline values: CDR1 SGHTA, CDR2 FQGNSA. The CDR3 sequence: CASSWDRHSYEQYF. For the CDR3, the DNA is TGTGCCAGCAGCTGGGACAGGCACTCCTACGAGCAGTACTTC.

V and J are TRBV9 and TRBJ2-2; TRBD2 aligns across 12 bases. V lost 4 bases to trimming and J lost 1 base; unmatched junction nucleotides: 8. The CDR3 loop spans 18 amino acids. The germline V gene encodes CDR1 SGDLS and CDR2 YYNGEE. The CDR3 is CASSLHGLAGQNTGELFF. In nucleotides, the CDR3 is TGTGCCAGCAGCCTTCACGGACTAGCGGGACAGAACACCGGGGAGCTGTTTTTT.

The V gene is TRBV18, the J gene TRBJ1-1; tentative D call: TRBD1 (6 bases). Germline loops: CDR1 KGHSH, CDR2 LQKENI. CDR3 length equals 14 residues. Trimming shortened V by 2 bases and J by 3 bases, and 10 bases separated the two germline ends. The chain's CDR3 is CASSPKQGYTEAFF. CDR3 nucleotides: TGTGCCAGCTCACCAAAACAGGGATACACTGAAGCTTTCTTT.

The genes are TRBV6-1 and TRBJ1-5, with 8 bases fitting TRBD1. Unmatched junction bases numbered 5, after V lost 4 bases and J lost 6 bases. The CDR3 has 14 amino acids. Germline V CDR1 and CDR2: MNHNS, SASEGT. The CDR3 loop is CASSARTGSQPQHF. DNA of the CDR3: TGTGCCAGCAGTGCTCGGACAGGGAGTCAGCCCCAGCATTTT.

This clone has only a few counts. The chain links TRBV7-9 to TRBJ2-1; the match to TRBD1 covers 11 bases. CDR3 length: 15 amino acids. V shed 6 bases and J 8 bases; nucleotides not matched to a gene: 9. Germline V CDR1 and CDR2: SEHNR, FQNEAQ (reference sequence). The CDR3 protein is CASSYMGQGGDEQFF. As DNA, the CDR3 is TGTGCCAGCAGTTATATGGGACAGGGGGGCGATGAGCAGTTCTTC.

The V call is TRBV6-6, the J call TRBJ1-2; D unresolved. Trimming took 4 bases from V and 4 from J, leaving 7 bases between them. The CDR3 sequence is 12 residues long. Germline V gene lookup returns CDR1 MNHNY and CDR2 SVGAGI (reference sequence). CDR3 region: CASSSQSYGYTF. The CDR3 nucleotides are TGTGCCAGCAGTTCCCAGTCCTATGGCTACACCTTC.

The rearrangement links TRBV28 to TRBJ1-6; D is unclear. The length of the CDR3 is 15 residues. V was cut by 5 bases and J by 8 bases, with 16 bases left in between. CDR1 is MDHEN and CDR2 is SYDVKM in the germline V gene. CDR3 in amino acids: CASSLSGGYDSPLHF. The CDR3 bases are TGTGCCAGCAGTCTATCGGGAGGATACGATTCACCCCTCCACTTT.

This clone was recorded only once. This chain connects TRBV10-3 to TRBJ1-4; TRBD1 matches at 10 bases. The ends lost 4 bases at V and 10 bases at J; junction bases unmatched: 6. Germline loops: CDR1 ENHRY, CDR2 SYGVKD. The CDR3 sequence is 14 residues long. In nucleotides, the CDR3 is TGTGCCATCAGTGTTGGGACAGGGGCTGGAAAACTGTTTTTT. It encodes CAISVGTGAGKLFF.

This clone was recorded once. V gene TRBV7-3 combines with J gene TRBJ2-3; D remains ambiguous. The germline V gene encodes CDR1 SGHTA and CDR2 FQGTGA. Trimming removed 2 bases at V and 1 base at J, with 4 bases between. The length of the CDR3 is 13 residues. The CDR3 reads CASSLLGTDTQYF. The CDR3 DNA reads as TGTGCCAGCAGCTTACTAGGCACAGATACGCAGTATTTT.